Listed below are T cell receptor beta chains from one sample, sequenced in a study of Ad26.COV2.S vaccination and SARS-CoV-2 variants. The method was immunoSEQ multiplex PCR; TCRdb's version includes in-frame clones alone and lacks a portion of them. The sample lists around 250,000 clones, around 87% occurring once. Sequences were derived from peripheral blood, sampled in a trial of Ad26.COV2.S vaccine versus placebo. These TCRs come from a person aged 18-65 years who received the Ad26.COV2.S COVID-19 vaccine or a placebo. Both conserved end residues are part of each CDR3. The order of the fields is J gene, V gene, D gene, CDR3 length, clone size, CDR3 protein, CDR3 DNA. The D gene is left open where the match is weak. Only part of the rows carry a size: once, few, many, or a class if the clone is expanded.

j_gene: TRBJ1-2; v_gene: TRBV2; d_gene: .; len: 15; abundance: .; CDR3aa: CASSEERGREGGYTF; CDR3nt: TGTGCCAGCAGTGAAGAAAGAGGCAGGGAAGGCGGCTACACCTTC
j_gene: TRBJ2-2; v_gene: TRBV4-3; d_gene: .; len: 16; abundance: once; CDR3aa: CASSQVPLGNTGELFF; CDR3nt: TGCGCCAGCAGCCAAGTACCCCTCGGGAACACCGGGGAGCTGTTTTTT
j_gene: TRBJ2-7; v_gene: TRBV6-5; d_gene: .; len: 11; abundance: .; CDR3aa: CASMGTYEQYF; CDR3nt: TGTGCCAGCATGGGGACCTACGAGCAGTACTTC
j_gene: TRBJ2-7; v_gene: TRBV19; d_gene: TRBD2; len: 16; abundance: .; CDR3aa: CASSVLAGVLSYEQYF; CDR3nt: TGTGCCAGTAGTGTACTAGCGGGAGTGTTGTCCTACGAGCAGTACTTC
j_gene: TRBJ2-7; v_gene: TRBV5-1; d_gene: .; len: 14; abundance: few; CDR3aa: CASSWGLSGYEQYF; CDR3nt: TGCGCCAGCAGCTGGGGACTTAGTGGCTACGAGCAGTACTTC
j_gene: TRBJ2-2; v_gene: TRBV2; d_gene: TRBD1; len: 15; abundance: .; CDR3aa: CATTGQGLNTGELFF; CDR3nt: TGTGCCACTACGGGACAGGGCCTGAACACCGGGGAGCTGTTTTTT
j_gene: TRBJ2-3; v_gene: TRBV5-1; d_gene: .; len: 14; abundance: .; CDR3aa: CASTGDHPIDTQYF; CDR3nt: TGCGCCAGCACGGGGGACCATCCAATAGATACGCAGTATTTT
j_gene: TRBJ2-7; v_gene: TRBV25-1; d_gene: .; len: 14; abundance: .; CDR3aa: CASSAAGGTYEQYF; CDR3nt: TGTGCCAGCAGTGCGGCAGGAGGGACCTACGAGCAGTACTTC
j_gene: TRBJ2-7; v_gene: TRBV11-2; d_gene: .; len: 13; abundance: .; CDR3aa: CASSLVGGYEQYF; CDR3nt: TGTGCCAGCAGCTTAGTTGGGGGCTACGAGCAGTACTTC
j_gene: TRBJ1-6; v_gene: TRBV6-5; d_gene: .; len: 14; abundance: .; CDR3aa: CASSRGMYNSPLHF; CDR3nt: TGTGCCAGCAGCCGCGGGATGTATAATTCACCCCTCCACTTT
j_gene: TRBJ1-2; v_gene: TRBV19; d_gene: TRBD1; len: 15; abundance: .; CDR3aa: CASSIGQGVNYGYTF; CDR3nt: TGTGCCAGTAGTATTGGACAGGGTGTTAACTATGGCTACACCTTC
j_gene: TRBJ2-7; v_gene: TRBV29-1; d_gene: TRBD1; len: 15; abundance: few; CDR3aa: CSVERFDRAKPVRYF; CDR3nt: TGCAGCGTTGAGAGATTCGACAGGGCCAAACCCGTTCGGTACTTC
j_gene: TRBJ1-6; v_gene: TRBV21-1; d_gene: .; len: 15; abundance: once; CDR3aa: CASSKGGRTNSPLHF; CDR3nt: TGTGCCAGCAGCAAAGGAGGGAGGACAAATTCACCCCTCCACTTT
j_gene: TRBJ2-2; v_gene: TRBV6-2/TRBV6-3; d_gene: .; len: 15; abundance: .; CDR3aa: CASSQGGVETGELFF; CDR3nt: TGTGCCAGCAGTCAAGGAGGAGTAGAGACCGGGGAGCTGTTTTTT
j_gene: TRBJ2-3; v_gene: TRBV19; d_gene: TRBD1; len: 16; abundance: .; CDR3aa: CASSTHRGTETDTQYF; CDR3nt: TGTGCCAGTAGTACCCACAGGGGAACGGAGACAGATACGCAGTATTTT
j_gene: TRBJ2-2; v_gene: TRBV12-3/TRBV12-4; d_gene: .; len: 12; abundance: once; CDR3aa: CASSLGTGELFF; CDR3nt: TGTGCCAGCAGTTTAGGCACCGGGGAGCTGTTTTTT
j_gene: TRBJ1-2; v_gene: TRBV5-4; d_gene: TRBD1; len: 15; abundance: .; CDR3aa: CASSSGQDGNYGYTF; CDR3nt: TGTGCCAGCAGCTCCGGACAGGATGGGAACTATGGCTACACCTTC
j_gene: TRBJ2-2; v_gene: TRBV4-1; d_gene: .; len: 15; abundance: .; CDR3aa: CASSQADRNTGELFF; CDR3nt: TGCGCCAGCAGCCAGGCGGACAGGAACACCGGGGAGCTGTTTTTT
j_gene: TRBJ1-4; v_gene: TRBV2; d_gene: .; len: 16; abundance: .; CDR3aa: CASRESPGDTNEKLFF; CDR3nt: TGTGCCAGCAGGGAATCCCCAGGAGATACTAATGAAAAACTGTTTTTT
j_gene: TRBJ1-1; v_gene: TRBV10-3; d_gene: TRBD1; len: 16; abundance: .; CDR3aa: CAIRTGTGGRNTEAFF; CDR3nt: TGTGCCATCAGAACCGGGACAGGGGGCCGTAACACTGAAGCTTTCTTT
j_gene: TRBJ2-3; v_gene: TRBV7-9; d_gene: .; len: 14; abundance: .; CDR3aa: CASSLVDTTDTQYF; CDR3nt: TGTGCCAGCAGCTTAGTAGACACCACAGATACGCAGTATTTT
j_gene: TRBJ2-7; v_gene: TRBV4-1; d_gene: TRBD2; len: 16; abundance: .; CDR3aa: CASSRGGLAGAYEQYF; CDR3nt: TGCGCCAGCAGCCGTGGGGGACTAGCGGGAGCTTACGAGCAGTACTTC
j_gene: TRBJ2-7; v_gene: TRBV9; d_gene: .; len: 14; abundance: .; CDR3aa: CASSPGLSGYEQYF; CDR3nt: TGTGCCAGCAGCCCGGGGCTTTCGGGCTACGAGCAGTACTTC
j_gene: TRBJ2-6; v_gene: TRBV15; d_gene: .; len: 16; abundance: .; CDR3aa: CATSRDRNSGANVLTF; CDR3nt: TGTGCCACCAGCAGAGATCGGAACTCTGGGGCCAACGTCCTGACTTTC
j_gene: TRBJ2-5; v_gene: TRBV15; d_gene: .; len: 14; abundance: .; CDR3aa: CATSRDGGQETQYF; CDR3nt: TGTGCCACCAGCAGAGATGGCGGGCAAGAGACCCAGTACTTC
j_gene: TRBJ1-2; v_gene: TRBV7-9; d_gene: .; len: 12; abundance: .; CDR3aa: CASSFSVYGYTF; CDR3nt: TGTGCCAGCAGCTTTTCAGTCTATGGCTACACCTTC
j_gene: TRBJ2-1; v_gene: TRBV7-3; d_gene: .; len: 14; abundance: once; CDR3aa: CASSPPGGLDEQFF; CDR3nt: TGTGCCAGCAGCCCTCCTGGGGGCCTCGATGAGCAGTTCTTC
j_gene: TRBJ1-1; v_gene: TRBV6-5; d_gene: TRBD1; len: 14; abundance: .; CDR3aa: CASSPDRADTEAFF; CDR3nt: TGTGCCAGCAGCCCGGACAGGGCAGACACTGAAGCTTTCTTT
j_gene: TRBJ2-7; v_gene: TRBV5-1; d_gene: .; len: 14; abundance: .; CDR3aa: CASSSIAASYEQYF; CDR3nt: TGCGCCAGCAGCTCTATAGCGGCCTCCTACGAGCAGTACTTC
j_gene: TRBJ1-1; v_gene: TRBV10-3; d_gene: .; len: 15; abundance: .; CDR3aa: CAIRTLGGRETEAFF; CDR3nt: TGTGCCATCAGGACCCTGGGGGGTCGTGAAACTGAAGCTTTCTTT
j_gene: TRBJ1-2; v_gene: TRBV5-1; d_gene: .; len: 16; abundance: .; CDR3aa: CASSPSLSNGEYGYTF; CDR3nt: TGCGCCAGCAGCCCGAGCCTTTCTAACGGGGAGTATGGCTACACCTTC
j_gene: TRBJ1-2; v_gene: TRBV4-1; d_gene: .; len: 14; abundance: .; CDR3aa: CASSQDRRAYGYTF; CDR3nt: TGCGCCAGCAGCCAAGATCGCAGGGCCTATGGCTACACCTTC
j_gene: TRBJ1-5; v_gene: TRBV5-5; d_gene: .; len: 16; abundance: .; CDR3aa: CASSLEGSYSNQPQHF; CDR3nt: TGTGCCAGCAGCTTGGAGGGGTCCTATAGCAATCAGCCCCAGCATTTT
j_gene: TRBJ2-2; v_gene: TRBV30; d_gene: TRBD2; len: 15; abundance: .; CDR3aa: CAWSVWGRGTGELFF; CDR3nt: TGTGCCTGGAGTGTATGGGGGAGGGGCACCGGGGAGCTGTTTTTT
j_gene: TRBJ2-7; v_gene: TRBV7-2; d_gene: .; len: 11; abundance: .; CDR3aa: CASSLRYEQYF; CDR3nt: TGTGCCAGCAGCCTAAGGTACGAGCAGTACTTC
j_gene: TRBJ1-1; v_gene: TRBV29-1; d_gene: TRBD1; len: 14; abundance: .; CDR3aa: CSVTGTGLFTEAFF; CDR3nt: TGCAGCGTAACCGGGACAGGGCTGTTCACTGAAGCTTTCTTT
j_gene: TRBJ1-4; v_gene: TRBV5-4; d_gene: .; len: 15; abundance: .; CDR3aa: CASTSQGSTNEKLFF; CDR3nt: TGTGCCAGCACCAGCCAGGGGTCGACTAATGAAAAACTGTTTTTT
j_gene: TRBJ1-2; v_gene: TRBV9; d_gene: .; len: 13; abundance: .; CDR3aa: CASSVGSVYGYTF; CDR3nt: TGTGCCAGCAGCGTAGGGTCCGTGTATGGCTACACCTTC
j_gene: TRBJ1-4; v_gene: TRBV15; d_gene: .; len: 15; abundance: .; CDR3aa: CATSRQGATNEKLFF; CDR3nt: TGTGCCACCAGCAGACAGGGTGCAACTAATGAAAAACTGTTTTTT
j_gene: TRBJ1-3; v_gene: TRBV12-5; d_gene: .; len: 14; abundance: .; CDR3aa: CASSLGNSGNTIYF; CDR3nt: TGTGCTAGTTCGCTAGGGAACTCTGGAAACACCATATATTTT
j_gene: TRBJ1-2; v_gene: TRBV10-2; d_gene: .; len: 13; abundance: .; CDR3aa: CASGDTSGYGYTF; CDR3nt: TGCGCCAGCGGGGACACGAGCGGCTATGGCTACACCTTC
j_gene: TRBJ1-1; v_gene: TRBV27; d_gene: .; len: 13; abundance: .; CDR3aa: CASSFSGNTEAFF; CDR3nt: TGTGCCAGCAGTTTTTCCGGGAACACTGAAGCTTTCTTT
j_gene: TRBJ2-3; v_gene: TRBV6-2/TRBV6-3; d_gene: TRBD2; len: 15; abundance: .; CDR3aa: CASSSRGGPTDTQYF; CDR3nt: TGTGCCAGCAGTTCCCGCGGGGGACCCACAGATACGCAGTATTTT
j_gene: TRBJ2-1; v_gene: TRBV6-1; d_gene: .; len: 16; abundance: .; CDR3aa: CASSEFGGRSYNEQFF; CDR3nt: TGTGCCAGCAGTGAATTTGGCGGGCGTTCCTACAATGAGCAGTTCTTC
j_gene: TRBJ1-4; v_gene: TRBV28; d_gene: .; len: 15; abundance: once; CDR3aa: CASCPGGGPNEKLFF; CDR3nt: TGTGCCAGCTGCCCTGGGGGGGGACCTAATGAAAAACTGTTTTTT
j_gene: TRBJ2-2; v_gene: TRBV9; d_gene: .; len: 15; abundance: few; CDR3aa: CASSVGSGVTGELFF; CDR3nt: TGTGCCAGCAGCGTGGGTAGCGGAGTCACCGGGGAGCTGTTTTTT
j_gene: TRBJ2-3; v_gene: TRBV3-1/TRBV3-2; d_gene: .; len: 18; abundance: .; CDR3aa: CASSQDLGAGAITDTQYF; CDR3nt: TGTGCCAGCAGCCAAGATCTTGGGGCGGGGGCCATCACAGATACGCAGTATTTT
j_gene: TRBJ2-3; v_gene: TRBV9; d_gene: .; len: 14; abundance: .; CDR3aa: CASSVLTSIDTQYF; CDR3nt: TGTGCCAGCAGCGTACTAACTAGTATAGATACGCAGTATTTT
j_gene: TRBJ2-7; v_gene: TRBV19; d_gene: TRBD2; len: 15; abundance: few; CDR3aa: CASSGEGLAAYEQYF; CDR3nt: TGTGCCAGTAGTGGAGAGGGACTAGCGGCCTACGAGCAGTACTTC
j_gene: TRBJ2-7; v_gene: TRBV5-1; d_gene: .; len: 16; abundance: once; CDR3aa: CASSLVGGRSSYEQYF; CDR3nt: TGCGCCAGCAGCTTGGTTGGTGGCAGGAGCTCCTACGAGCAGTACTTC
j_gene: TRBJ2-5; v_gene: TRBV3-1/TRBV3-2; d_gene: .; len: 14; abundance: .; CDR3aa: CASSPSSGIETQYF; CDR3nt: TGTGCCAGCAGCCCGTCCTCGGGTATTGAGACCCAGTACTTC
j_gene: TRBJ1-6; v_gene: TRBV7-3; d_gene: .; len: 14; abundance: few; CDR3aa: CASSTGTSESPLHF; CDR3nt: TGTGCCAGCAGTACCGGGACATCCGAATCACCCCTCCACTTT
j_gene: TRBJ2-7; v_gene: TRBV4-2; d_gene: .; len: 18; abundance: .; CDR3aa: CASSQVGGTGQLMYEQYF; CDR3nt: TGTGCCAGCAGCCAAGTGGGAGGAACGGGACAGCTAATGTACGAGCAGTACTTC
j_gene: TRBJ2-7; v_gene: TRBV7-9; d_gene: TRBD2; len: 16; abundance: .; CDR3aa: CASSTGTSGYSYEQYF; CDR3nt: TGTGCCAGCAGCACGGGGACTAGCGGCTACTCCTACGAGCAGTACTTC
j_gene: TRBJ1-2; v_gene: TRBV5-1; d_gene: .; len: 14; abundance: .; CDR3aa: CASSLAGGLYGYTF; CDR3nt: TGCGCCAGCAGCTTGGCGGGGGGGCTCTATGGCTACACCTTC
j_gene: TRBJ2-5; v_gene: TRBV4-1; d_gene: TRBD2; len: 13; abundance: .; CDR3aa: CASSLGLQETQYF; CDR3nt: TGCGCCAGCAGCTTGGGACTACAAGAGACCCAGTACTTC
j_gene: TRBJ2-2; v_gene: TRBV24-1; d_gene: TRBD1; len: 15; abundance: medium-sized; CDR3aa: CATSDGTGETGELFF; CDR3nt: TGTGCCACCAGTGATGGGACAGGGGAAACCGGGGAGCTGTTTTTT
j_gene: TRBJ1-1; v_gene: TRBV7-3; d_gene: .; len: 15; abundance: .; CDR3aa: CASSLNRDGGTEAFF; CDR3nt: TGTGCCAGCAGCTTAAATCGGGATGGTGGGACTGAAGCTTTCTTT
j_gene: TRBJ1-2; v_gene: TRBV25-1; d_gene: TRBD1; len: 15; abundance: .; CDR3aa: CASSEQGDSIYGYTF; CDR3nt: TGTGCCAGCAGTGAACAGGGGGACAGCATCTATGGCTACACCTTC